The 23 T cell receptor beta chains below were found in one sample sequenced in a study of CD8 T cells in ankylosing spondylitis. TCRdb reprocessed the 5' RACE reads with MiXCR, giving one entry per CDR3 protein. The data hold roughly 180,000 distinct CDR3 sequences, with roughly 11% observed a single time. The sequencing sample was made of blood, either unsorted or a sorted T cell fraction (not recorded which). These receptor sequences come from a male donor with ankylosing spondylitis or in good health (not recorded which).

Ten or more counts support this clonotype. The chain recombines TRBV7-9 with TRBJ2-2, with D possibly called TRBD1 or TRBD2 (7 bases each). Germline V gene sequence: CDR1 SEHNR, CDR2 FQNEAQ (reference sequence). The germline V and J ends were trimmed by 5 bases and 5 bases, with 18 bases remaining between them. The CDR3 sequence is 16 residues long. The CDR3 coding sequence is TGTGCCAGCAGCGCCCAGGGGGGGCCCGGAACCGGGGAGCTGTTTTTT. Translation: CASSAQGGPGTGELFF.

This clonotype occurred many times. The rearrangement links TRBV5-6 to TRBJ2-5; D is undetermined. CDR3 length equals 12 residues. Germline V gives CDR1 SGHDT, CDR2 YYEEEE. Deletions cut 2 bases from V and 5 bases from J, with 7 bases between. As DNA, the CDR3 is TGTGCCAGCAGCTTCTCTATCGAGACCCAGTACTTC. This codes for CASSFSIETQYF. The variable domain in full, completed from reference TRBV5-6 and TRBJ2-5, reads DAGVTQSPTHLIKTRGQQVTLRCSPKSGHDTVSWYQQALGQGPQFIFQYYEEEERQRGNFPDRFSGHQFPNYSSELNVNALLLGDSALYLCASSFSIETQYFGPGTRLLVL.

This clonotype was seen repeatedly, ten times or more. The V and J genes are TRBV20-1 and TRBJ2-3; D is ambiguous. Between the trimmed V and J ends, which lost 5 bases and 6 bases, there was a span of 9 bases. The CDR3 has 11 residues. CDR1 is DFQATT and CDR2 is SNEGSKA in the germline V gene (reference sequence). The DNA of the CDR3 is TGCAGTGCTTCCCATCGGGATACGCAGTATTTT. Its translation: CSASHRDTQYF.

Comment on this clonotype: Since a much larger clone is just one base distant, this may be a read error. DNA for the CDR3: TGCGCCAGCAGCCCCCGGACAAGAGGAAGCACCATATATTTT. This translates into CASSPRTRGSTIYF. This sequence joins TRBV5-1 and TRBJ1-3; D possibly corresponds to TRBD1 (5 bases). Per the germline V gene, CDR1 is SGHRS and CDR2 is YFSETQ. CDR3 size: 14 residues.

The chain links TRBV7-9 to TRBJ2-2; D is uncertain. CDR1 and CDR2 (germline): SEHNR, FQNEAQ (reference sequence). V lost 4 bases and J 10 bases, leaving 7 bases between the germline ends. This CDR3 region has 11 residues. The CDR3 DNA reads TGTGCCAGCAGCTCGGATGAGGAGCTGTTTTTT. Amino acid sequence: CASSSDEELFF.

In its sample, this clonotype was seen many times. V usage is TRBV5-1 and J usage is TRBJ1-2; 7 bases match TRBD1. Germline CDR1 and CDR2: SGHRS and YFSETQ. With V trimmed by 4 bases and J by 2 bases, 8 bases remained unmatched. This CDR3 region has 15 residues. The CDR3 protein is CASSGGTVSNYGYTF. The CDR3 DNA reads TGCGCCAGCAGCGGAGGGACAGTCTCCAACTATGGCTACACCTTC.

This clonotype was observed at least ten times. J is TRBJ1-1 and V is TRBV20-1; D is unclear. V was clipped by 4 bases and J by 11 bases, with 14 bases between them. In germline, CDR1 is DFQATT, CDR2 SNEGSKA (reference sequence). The CDR3 loop spans 11 amino acids. CDR3 sequence: CSAIRSGLAFF. The CDR3 DNA follows: TGCAGTGCTATTAGGTCTGGTCTGGCTTTCTTT.

The genes are TRBV7-9 and TRBJ1-5; 7 nucleotides agree with TRBD1. Germline trimming cut 5 bases from V and 10 bases from J; bases unmatched to any gene: 8. CDR3 length: 13 residues. Germline values: CDR1 SEHNR, CDR2 FQNEAQ (reference sequence). CDR3 protein: CASSAGTAYPQHF. The CDR3 DNA reads TGTGCCAGCAGCGCCGGGACAGCGTATCCCCAGCATTTT. Combining the CDR3 with reference TRBV7-9 and TRBJ1-5 gives the whole variable domain DTGVSQNPRHKITKRGQNVTFRCDPISEHNRLYWYRQTLGQGPEFLTYFQNEAQLEKSRLLSDRFSAERPKGSFSTLEIQRTEQGDSAMYLCASSAGTAYPQHFGDGTRLSIL.

This clonotype was seen many times. V is TRBV5-1 and J is TRBJ2-2, with D possibly TRBD2 on 5 matching bases. This CDR3 contains 14 residues. Germline CDR1 SGHRS, CDR2 YFSETQ. Trimming cost V 4 bases and J 4 bases, with 11 bases left between them. The CDR3 here is CASSRETGTGELFF. CDR3 DNA sequence: TGCGCCAGCAGCCGGGAAACTGGCACCGGGGAGCTGTTTTTT.

This clonotype was counted ten times or more. The chain joins TRBV5-1 to TRBJ2-7, with D perhaps matching TRBD1 or TRBD2 (5 bases each). The CDR3 runs 15 residues. Germline CDR1 SGHRS, CDR2 YFSETQ. Trimming cost V 4 bases and J 1 base, with 15 bases left between them. The CDR3 coding sequence is TGCGCCAGCAGCCGGGACGATGTGGATTCCTACGAGCAGTACTTC. Translating gives CASSRDDVDSYEQYF.

This clonotype occurred many times. J is TRBJ1-1 and V is TRBV6-2 or TRBV6-3; 7 positions match TRBD1. Germline CDR1 reads MNHEY; CDR2 reads SVGEGT. This CDR3 has 14 amino acids. After removal of 4 bases from V and 3 bases from J, the junction contained 5 bases not matched to a gene. The DNA of the CDR3 is TGTGCCAGCAGTTTCCAGGGGGGGGACACTGAAGCTTTCTTT. Protein product: CASSFQGGDTEAFF.

The chain uses TRBV7-2 and TRBJ2-2, with 12 bases matching TRBD2. Germline CDR1 SGHTA, CDR2 FQGNSA. The J segment lost 4 bases and the V segment lost 5 bases, leaving 5 bases of the junction unmatched. There are 16 residues in the CDR3. CDR3 in DNA: TGTGCCAGCAGCGTCCTAGCGGGAGGGTCCACCGGGGAGCTGTTTTTT. Its protein product is CASSVLAGGSTGELFF.

In its sample, this clonotype was seen many times. The V and J genes are TRBV6-4 and TRBJ1-2, with TRBD1 identical over 7 bases. In germline, CDR1 is MRHNA, CDR2 SNTAGT. Germline trimming cut 6 bases from V and 4 bases from J; bases unmatched to any gene: 8. The CDR3 is 14 amino acids. CDR3: CASSGTAQGYGYTF. CDR3 DNA: TGTGCCAGCAGCGGGACAGCACAGGGCTATGGCTACACCTTC.

This clonotype appeared many times. This chain connects TRBV30 to TRBJ2-5, with 10 bases that match TRBD1. V shed 3 bases, J shed 4 bases, and the junction held 8 bases outside the gene matches. This CDR3 is 15 amino acids long. The germline V gene encodes CDR1 GTSNPN and CDR2 SVGIG (reference sequence). DNA for the CDR3: TGTGCCTGGAGGGCGGTTGGGACAGGGGCAGAGACCCAGTACTTC. Translated: CAWRAVGTGAETQYF.

This clonotype was counted at least ten times. This rearrangement joins TRBV3-1 to TRBJ2-3; D perhaps matches TRBD2 (5 bases). The CDR3 spans 16 residues. Trimming stripped 2 bases from V and 9 bases from J, with 21 bases between. Looked up from germline, CDR1 is LGHDT and CDR2 is YNNKEL (reference sequence). As DNA, the CDR3 is TGTGCCAGCAGCCAAATGGGGAGCGGACTTGCCGAAACGCAGTATTTT. Its translation is CASSQMGSGLAETQYF.

This clonotype was observed at least ten times. V and J are TRBV5-5 and TRBJ1-1; 7 bases map to TRBD1. Trimming removed 1 base from V and 5 bases from J; junction bases left unmatched: 5. The CDR3 loop spans 14 amino acids. Germline values: CDR1 SGHKS, CDR2 YYEKEE (reference sequence). This chain's CDR3 is CASSLKGAGTEAFF. The DNA for the CDR3 is TGTGCCAGCAGCTTGAAGGGGGCCGGGACTGAAGCTTTCTTT.

This clonotype occurred a few times. This CDR3 is CASSSSDKSTQYF. The CDR3, as DNA: TGTGCCAGCAGCTCCTCTGATAAGAGCACCCAGTACTTC. V and J are TRBV5-4 and TRBJ2-5, with no clear D. V shed 3 bases and J shed 8 bases, with 14 bases lying between them. The CDR3 length is 13 residues. Germline V gene data show CDR1 as SGHNT and CDR2 as YYREEE (reference sequence). The full variable domain, its missing parts supplied by reference TRBV5-4 and TRBJ2-5, is ETGVTQSPTHLIKTRGQQVTLRCSSQSGHNTVSWYQQALGQGPQFIFQYYREEENGRGNFPPRFSGLQFPNYSSELNVNALELDDSALYLCASSSSDKSTQYFGPGTRLLVL.

This chain connects TRBV20-1 to TRBJ2-1; TRBD2 aligns across 10 bases. Germline V lookup: CDR1 DFQATT, CDR2 SNEGSKA (reference sequence). The CDR3 has 15 amino acids. Written as DNA, the CDR3 is TGCAGCTCTTCCTTTCTGGGACTAGCGCTTAATGAGCAGTTCTTC. Its protein product is CSSSFLGLALNEQFF.

This clonotype was detected a few times. V gene TRBV7-2 combines with J gene TRBJ2-3; 10 nucleotides align to TRBD1. Germline loops: CDR1 SGHTA, CDR2 FQGNSA. The CDR3 is 16 residues long. The ends lost 5 bases at V and 2 bases at J; junction bases unmatched: 7. The CDR3: CASSRGTGVPTDTQYF. The CDR3 nucleotides are TGTGCCAGCAGCCGGGGGACAGGGGTGCCCACAGATACGCAGTATTTT. Drawing the rest from reference TRBV7-2 and TRBJ2-3, the complete variable domain is GAGVSQSPSNKVTEKGKDVELRCDPISGHTALYWYRQSLGQGLEFLIYFQGNSAPDKSGLPSDRFSAERTGGSVSTLTIQRTQQEDSAVYLCASSRGTGVPTDTQYFGPGTRLTVL.

There are many counts of this clonotype. The chain recombines TRBV20-1 with TRBJ1-1, with D uncertain. The V gene lost 5 bases and the J gene lost 0 bases, with 19 bases spanning the gap. Germline V CDR1 and CDR2: DFQATT, SNEGSKA (reference sequence). The length of the CDR3 is 16 residues. DNA of the CDR3: TGCAGTGCTGTCCACCCCGGAGGTACCATGAACACTGAAGCTTTCTTT. Its translation: CSAVHPGGTMNTEAFF.

The J gene is TRBJ2-7, the V gene TRBV4-2; 10 bases align to TRBD2. The CDR3 has 14 amino acids. Germline V gene lookup returns CDR1 LGHNA and CDR2 YNFKEQ. Unmatched junction bases numbered 5, after V lost 7 bases and J lost 2 bases. The CDR3 coding sequence is TGTGCCAGCAAGCCCACTAGCGGGACCTACGAGCAGTACTTC. Protein product: CASKPTSGTYEQYF.

This clonotype was counted at least ten times. The gene calls are TRBV12-3 or TRBV12-4 and TRBJ1-3, with a tentative D call TRBD1 (5 bases). V was clipped by 5 bases and J by 0 bases, with 5 bases between them. This CDR3 spans 13 amino acids. The CDR3 loop reads CASSTGSGNTIYF. CDR3 in DNA: TGTGCCAGCAGTACAGGCTCTGGAAACACCATATATTTT.

V gene TRBV5-5 combines with J gene TRBJ2-2; D is undetermined. V lost 1 base and J 3 bases, leaving 10 bases between the germline ends. CDR3 length equals 15 residues. CDR1 is SGHKS, CDR2 YYEKEE, per germline (reference sequence). The CDR3 reads CASSLNPLYTGELFF. The CDR3 DNA reads TGTGCCAGCAGCTTGAATCCCTTGTACACCGGGGAGCTGTTTTTT.